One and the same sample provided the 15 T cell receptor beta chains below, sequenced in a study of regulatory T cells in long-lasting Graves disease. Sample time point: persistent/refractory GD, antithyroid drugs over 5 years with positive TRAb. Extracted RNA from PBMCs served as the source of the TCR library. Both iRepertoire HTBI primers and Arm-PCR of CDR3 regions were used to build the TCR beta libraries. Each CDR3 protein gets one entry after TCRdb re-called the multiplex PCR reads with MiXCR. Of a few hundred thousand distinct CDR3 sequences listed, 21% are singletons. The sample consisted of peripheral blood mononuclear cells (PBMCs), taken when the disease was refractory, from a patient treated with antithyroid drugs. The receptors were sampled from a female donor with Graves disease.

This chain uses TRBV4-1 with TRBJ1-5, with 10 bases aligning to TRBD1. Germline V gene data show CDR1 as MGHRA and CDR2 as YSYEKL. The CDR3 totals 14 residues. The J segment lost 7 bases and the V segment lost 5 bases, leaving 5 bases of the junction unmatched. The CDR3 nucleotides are TGCGCCAGCAGCTCGGGACAGGGGAAACAGCCCCAGCATTTT. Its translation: CASSSGQGKQPQHF.

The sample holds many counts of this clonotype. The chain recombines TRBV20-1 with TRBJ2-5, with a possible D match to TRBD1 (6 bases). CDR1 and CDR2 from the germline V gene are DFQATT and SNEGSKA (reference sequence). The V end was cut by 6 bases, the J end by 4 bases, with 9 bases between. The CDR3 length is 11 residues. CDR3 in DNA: TGCAGTGCCCAGGGGCGAGAGACCCAGTACTTC. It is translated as CSAQGRETQYF.

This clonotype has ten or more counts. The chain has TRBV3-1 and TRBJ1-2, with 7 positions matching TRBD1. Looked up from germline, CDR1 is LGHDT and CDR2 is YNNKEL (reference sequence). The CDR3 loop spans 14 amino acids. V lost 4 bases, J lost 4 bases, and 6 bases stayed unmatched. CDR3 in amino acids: CASSPPTGLYGYTF. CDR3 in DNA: TGTGCCAGCAGCCCACCGACAGGGCTCTATGGCTACACCTTC.

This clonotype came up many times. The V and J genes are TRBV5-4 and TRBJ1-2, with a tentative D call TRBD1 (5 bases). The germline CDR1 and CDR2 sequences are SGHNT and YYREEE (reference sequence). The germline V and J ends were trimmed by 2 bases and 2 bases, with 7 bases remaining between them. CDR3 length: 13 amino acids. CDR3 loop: CASSFDSNYGYTF. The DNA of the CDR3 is TGTGCCAGCAGCTTCGACAGCAACTATGGCTACACCTTC.

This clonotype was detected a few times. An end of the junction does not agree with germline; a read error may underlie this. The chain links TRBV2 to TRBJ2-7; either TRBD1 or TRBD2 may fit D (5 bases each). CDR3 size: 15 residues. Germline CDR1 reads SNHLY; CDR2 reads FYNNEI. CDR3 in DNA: TGTGCCACCATTAGTATCGTGGCAGGGACCTACGAGCGGTACTTC. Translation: CATISIVAGTYERYF.

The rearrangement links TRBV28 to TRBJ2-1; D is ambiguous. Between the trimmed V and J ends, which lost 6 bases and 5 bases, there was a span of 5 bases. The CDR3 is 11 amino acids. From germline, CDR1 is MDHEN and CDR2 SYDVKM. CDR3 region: CASRSDNEQFF. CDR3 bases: TGTGCCAGCAGGTCGGACAATGAGCAGTTCTTC. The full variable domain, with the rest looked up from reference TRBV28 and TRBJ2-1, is DVKVTQSSRYLVKRTGEKVFLECVQDMDHENMFWYRQDPGLGLRLIYFSYDVKMKEKGDIPEGYSVSREKKERFSLILESASTNQTSMYLCASRSDNEQFFGPGTRLTVL.

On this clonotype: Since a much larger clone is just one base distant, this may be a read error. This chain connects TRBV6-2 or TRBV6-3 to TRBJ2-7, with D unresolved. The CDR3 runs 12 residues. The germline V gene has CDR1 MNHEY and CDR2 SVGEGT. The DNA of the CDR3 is TGTGTCAGCAGTGAAGCTGCCTACGAGCAGTACTTC. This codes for CVSSEAAYEQYF.

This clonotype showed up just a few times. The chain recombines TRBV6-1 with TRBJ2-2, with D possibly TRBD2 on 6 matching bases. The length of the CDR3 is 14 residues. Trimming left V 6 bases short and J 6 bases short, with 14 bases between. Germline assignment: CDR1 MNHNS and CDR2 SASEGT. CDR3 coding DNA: TGTGCCAGCAGGGGTAGCGGTGTCGCCGGGGAGCTGTTTTTT. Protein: CASRGSGVAGELFF.

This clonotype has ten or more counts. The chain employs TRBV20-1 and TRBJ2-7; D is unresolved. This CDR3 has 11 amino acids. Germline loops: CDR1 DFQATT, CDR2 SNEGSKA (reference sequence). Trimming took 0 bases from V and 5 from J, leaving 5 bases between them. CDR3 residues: CSAREGDEQYF. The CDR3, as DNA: TGCAGTGCTAGAGAAGGAGACGAGCAGTACTTC.

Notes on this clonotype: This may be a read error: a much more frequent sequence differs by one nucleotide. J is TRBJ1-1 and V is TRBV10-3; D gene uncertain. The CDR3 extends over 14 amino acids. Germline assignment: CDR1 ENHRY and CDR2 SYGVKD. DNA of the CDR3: TGTGCCAACAGTGACCCCACGATGAACACTGAAGCTTTCTTT. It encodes CANSDPTMNTEAFF.

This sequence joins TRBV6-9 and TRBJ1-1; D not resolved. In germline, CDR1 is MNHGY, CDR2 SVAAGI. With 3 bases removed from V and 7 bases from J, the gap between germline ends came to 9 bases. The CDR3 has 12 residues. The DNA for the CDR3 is TGTGCCAGCAGTTACGAGGCCCGTGAAGCTTTCTTT. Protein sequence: CASSYEAREAFF.

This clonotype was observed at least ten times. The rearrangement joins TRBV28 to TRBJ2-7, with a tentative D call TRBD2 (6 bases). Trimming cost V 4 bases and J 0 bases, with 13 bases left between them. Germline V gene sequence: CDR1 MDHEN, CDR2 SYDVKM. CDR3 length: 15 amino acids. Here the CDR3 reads CASSSLGGSSYEQYF. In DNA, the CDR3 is TGTGCCAGCAGTTCTCTGGGGGGAAGCTCCTACGAGCAGTACTTC.

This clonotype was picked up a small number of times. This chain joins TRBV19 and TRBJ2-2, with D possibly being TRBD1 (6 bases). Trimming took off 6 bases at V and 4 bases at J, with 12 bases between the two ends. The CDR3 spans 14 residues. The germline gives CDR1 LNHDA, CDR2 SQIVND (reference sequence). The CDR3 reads CASRGRGGTGELFF. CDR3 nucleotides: TGTGCCAGTAGGGGCAGGGGCGGCACCGGGGAGCTGTTTTTT.

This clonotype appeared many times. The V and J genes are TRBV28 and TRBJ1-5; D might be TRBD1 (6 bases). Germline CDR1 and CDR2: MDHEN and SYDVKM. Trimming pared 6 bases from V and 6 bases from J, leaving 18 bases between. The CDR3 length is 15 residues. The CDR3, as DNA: TGTGCCAGCAGAATAACCCCCGGGGGGCCTCAGCCCCAGCATTTT. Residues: CASRITPGGPQPQHF.

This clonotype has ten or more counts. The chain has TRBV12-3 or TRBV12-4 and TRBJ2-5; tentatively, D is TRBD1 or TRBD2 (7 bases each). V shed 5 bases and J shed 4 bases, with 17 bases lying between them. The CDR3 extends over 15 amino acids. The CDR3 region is CASSPGGGGGETQYF. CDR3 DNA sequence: TGTGCCAGCAGTCCAGGGGGGGGCGGCGGAGAGACCCAGTACTTC.